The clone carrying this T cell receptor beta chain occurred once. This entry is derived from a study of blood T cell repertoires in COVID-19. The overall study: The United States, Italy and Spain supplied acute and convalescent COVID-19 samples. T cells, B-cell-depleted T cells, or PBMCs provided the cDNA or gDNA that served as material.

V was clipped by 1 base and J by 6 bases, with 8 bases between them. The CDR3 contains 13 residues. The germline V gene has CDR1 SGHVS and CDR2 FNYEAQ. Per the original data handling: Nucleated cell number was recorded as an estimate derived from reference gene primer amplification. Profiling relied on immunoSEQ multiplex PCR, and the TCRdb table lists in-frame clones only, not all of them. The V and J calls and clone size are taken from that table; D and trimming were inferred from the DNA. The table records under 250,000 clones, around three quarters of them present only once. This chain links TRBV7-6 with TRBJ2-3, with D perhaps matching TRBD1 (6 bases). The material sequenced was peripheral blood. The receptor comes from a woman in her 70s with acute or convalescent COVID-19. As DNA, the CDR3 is TGTGCCAGCAGCTTAGACAGGGTGGATACGCAGTATTTT. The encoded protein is CASSLDRVDTQYF.